These 20 T cell receptor beta chains came from one sample sequenced in a study of CD8 T cells in Susac syndrome. The RNA input was about 0.5 to 1 ug, and it was reverse transcribed with random hexamers. TCRdb re-called the immunoSEQ multiplex PCR reads through MiXCR, storing one row per CDR3 protein. This repertoire shows 100,000 to 150,000 distinct CDR3 sequences, 93% found once; its top ten account for approximately 0.097%. Sequenced material: CD4+ T cells from PBMCs. The receptors stem from a human donor with multiple sclerosis.

The chain is built from TRBV9 and TRBJ1-2; D is perhaps TRBD1 (5 bases). V lost 3 bases and J lost 0, with 12 bases in between. Germline CDR1 reads SGDLS; CDR2 reads YYNGEE. The CDR3 runs to 15 residues. CDR3: CASSAWGFPNYGYTF. CDR3 bases: TGTGCCAGCAGCGCTTGGGGGTTCCCTAACTATGGCTACACCTTC.

J is TRBJ1-3 and V is TRBV12-3 or TRBV12-4, with D hard to call. V lost 5 bases and J lost 0, with 2 bases in between. The CDR3 covers 12 residues. The CDR3 bases are TGTGCCAGCAGTAACTCTGGAAACACCATATATTTT. Encoded protein: CASSNSGNTIYF.

The J gene is TRBJ2-5, the V gene TRBV29-1; D is possibly TRBD1 (6 bases). CDR3 length: 14 residues. CDR1 is SQVTM and CDR2 is ANQGSEA in the germline V gene. Trimming shortened V by 5 bases and J by 7 bases, and 20 bases separated the two germline ends. CDR3 DNA: TGCAGCGTTAGGGACACTACCTCGGTCGGGACCCAGTACTTC. It encodes CSVRDTTSVGTQYF.

The gene calls are TRBV9 and TRBJ1-2; D not resolved. V lost 0 bases to trimming and J lost 3 bases, with 9 bases between them. The germline gives CDR1 SGDLS, CDR2 YYNGEE. CDR3 size: 14 residues. CDR3 in DNA: TGTGCCAGCAGCGTAGGACAAGCCGACTATGGCTACACCTTC. It encodes CASSVGQADYGYTF.

The chain links TRBV3-1 to TRBJ2-7; 7 nucleotides agree with TRBD2. CDR3 size: 14 residues. J gave up 0 bases and V 5 bases, and 4 bases lay outside the gene matches. Germline V gene data show CDR1 as LGHDT and CDR2 as YNNKEL (reference sequence). Written as DNA, the CDR3 is TGTGCCAGCAGCTCCGGGGGGATCTCCTACGAGCAGTACTTC. It yields the protein CASSSGGISYEQYF.

The chain employs TRBV20-1 and TRBJ1-2; D may be TRBD1 (5 bases). V lost 6 bases to trimming and J lost 8 bases, with 16 bases between them. Germline V CDR1 and CDR2: DFQATT, SNEGSKA (reference sequence). The CDR3 extends over 12 amino acids. The DNA of the CDR3 is TGCAGTGCCGGTATGGGGCCCTCGGGCTACACCTTC. Residues: CSAGMGPSGYTF.

The chain employs TRBV5-1 and TRBJ2-2; D gene ambiguous. There are 15 residues in the CDR3. Germline V gene data show CDR1 as SGHRS and CDR2 as YFSETQ. V was pared by 5 bases and J by 1 base, with 12 bases between. This CDR3 reads CASRPDGLNTGELFF. CDR3 nucleotides: TGCGCCAGCAGACCGGACGGCTTGAACACCGGGGAGCTGTTTTTT.

This rearrangement joins TRBV2 to TRBJ2-2, with 9 nucleotides matching TRBD1. Germline loops: CDR1 SNHLY, CDR2 FYNNEI. The V segment lost 8 bases and the J segment 3 bases; nucleotides outside the gene matches: 13. The length of the CDR3 is 17 residues. CDR3: CASLGDRADFYTGELFF. The CDR3 nucleotides read TGTGCCAGCTTAGGGGACAGGGCGGACTTTTACACCGGGGAGCTGTTTTTT.

The chain couples TRBV6-5 to TRBJ2-5; 10 bases are a match to TRBD1. This CDR3 contains 14 residues. V shed 4 bases and J 6 bases; nucleotides not matched to a gene: 5. CDR1 and CDR2 (germline): MNHEY, SVGAGI. CDR3 sequence: CASSSEDRGKTQYF. The CDR3 nucleotides read TGTGCCAGCAGTTCCGAGGACAGGGGGAAGACCCAGTACTTC.

V gene TRBV19 combines with J gene TRBJ1-1, with D tentatively TRBD1 (6 bases). The CDR3 spans 14 residues. Trimming stripped 7 bases from V and 5 bases from J, with 17 bases between. Germline lookup yields CDR1 LNHDA and CDR2 SQIVND (reference sequence). CDR3 region: CASTLGGGETEAFF. The CDR3 DNA follows: TGTGCCAGTACCCTAGGGGGTGGAGAAACTGAAGCTTTCTTT.

The gene calls are TRBV30 and TRBJ2-2; 8 bases map to TRBD2. The V and J ends lost 1 base and 2 bases, in that order; junction bases with no gene match: 12. CDR1 and CDR2 (germline): GTSNPN, SVGIG (reference sequence). This CDR3 has 18 residues. The CDR3 DNA follows: TGTGCCTGGAGTGCCTTTTTGCGGGGGGTTCCAAACACCGGGGAGCTGTTTTTT. Translating gives CAWSAFLRGVPNTGELFF.

This rearrangement joins TRBV6-1 to TRBJ2-7; maybe TRBD1 (6 bases). The V gene's germline CDR1 is MNHNS and CDR2 SASEGT. V lost 5 bases to trimming and J lost 7 bases, with 9 bases between them. The CDR3 has 11 amino acids. DNA for the CDR3: TGTGCCAGCAGTTCACAGGGTGAGCAGTACTTC. Its translation: CASSSQGEQYF.

CDR3 residues: CASSHPGTAGANVLTF. The CDR3 DNA sequence: TGTGCCAGCAGCCACCCCGGGACAGCTGGGGCCAACGTCCTGACTTTC. The chain joins TRBV3-1 to TRBJ2-6; 7 positions agree with TRBD1. This CDR3 spans 16 amino acids. Germline V gene lookup returns CDR1 LGHDT and CDR2 YNNKEL (reference sequence). V dropped 3 bases and J dropped 2; count of bases not matched to a gene: 4.

The rearrangement joins TRBV30 to TRBJ2-7; D is unresolved. Per the germline V gene, CDR1 is GTSNPN and CDR2 is SVGIG (reference sequence). V lost 2 bases, J lost 3 bases, and 8 bases lay in between. This CDR3 region has 12 residues. CDR3 nucleotides: TGTGCCTGGAGTACCCCCTTCTACGAGCAGTACTTC. This gives the protein CAWSTPFYEQYF.

The chain combines TRBV4-2 with TRBJ2-3, with 8 bases lining up with TRBD2. Germline values: CDR1 LGHNA, CDR2 YNFKEQ. This CDR3 contains 14 residues. With 4 bases clipped from V and 9 bases from J, the junction kept 9 bases outside the gene matches. The CDR3 spells CASSPAGAKGTQYF. The CDR3 coding sequence is TGTGCCAGCAGCCCAGCGGGGGCTAAAGGGACGCAGTATTTT.

The V call is TRBV5-1, the J call TRBJ1-2; D is possibly TRBD1 (6 bases). V lost 4 bases to trimming and J lost 4 bases, with 14 bases between them. The CDR3 contains 14 residues. CDR1 and CDR2 from the germline V gene are SGHRS and YFSETQ. The CDR3 protein is CASSQLTGSYGYTF. Here the CDR3 DNA reads TGCGCCAGCAGCCAATTGACAGGCTCCTATGGCTACACCTTC.

The V gene is TRBV20-1, the J gene TRBJ1-2, with D possibly matching TRBD1 (5 bases). This CDR3 spans 14 amino acids. V was pared by 0 bases and J by 3 bases, with 11 bases between. The germline V gene encodes CDR1 DFQATT and CDR2 SNEGSKA (reference sequence). The CDR3 loop reads CSAREQGLDYGYTF. The CDR3 nucleotides are TGCAGTGCTAGAGAGCAGGGACTTGACTATGGCTACACCTTC.

The chain carries TRBV2 and TRBJ2-1, with D unresolved. In germline, CDR1 is SNHLY, CDR2 FYNNEI. CDR3 length: 14 amino acids. V dropped 1 base and J dropped 6 bases, with 10 bases sitting between them. The CDR3 loop is CASSEGLAGNEQFF. The CDR3 DNA sequence: TGTGCCAGCAGTGAAGGGTTAGCAGGCAATGAGCAGTTCTTC.

The V call is TRBV30, the J call TRBJ1-1; possibly TRBD1 for D (5 bases). Germline CDR1 GTSNPN, CDR2 SVGIG (reference sequence). The CDR3 contains 13 residues. Trimming took 4 bases from V and 5 from J, leaving 14 bases between them. The CDR3 nucleotides are TGTGCCTGGATCCGGACACTCGGAACTGAAGCTTTCTTT. Translating gives CAWIRTLGTEAFF. The full variable domain, its missing parts supplied by reference TRBV30 and TRBJ1-1, is SQTIHQWPATLVQPVGSPLSLECTVEGTSNPNLYWYRQAAGRGLQLLFYSVGIGQISSEVPQNLSASRPQDRQFILSSKKLLLSDSGFYLCAWIRTLGTEAFFGQGTRLTVV.

The chain joins TRBV11-3 to TRBJ2-3; perhaps TRBD2 as D (6 bases). V was trimmed by 2 bases and J by 0 bases, leaving 12 bases between them. The CDR3 loop spans 16 amino acids. Germline lookup yields CDR1 SGHNT and CDR2 YENEEA. The CDR3: CASSLPWDSSTDTQYF. Here the CDR3 DNA reads TGTGCCAGCAGCTTACCCTGGGACTCTAGCACAGATACGCAGTATTTT.